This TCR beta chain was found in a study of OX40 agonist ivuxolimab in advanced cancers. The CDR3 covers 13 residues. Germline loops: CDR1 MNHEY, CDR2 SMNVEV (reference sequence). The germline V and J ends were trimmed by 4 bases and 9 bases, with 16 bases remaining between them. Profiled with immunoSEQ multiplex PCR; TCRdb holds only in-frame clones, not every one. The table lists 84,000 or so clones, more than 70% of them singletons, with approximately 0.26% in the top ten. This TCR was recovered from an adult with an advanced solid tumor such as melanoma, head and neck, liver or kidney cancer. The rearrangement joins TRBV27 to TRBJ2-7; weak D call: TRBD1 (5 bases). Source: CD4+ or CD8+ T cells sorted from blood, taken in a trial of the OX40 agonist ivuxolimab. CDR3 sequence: CASSSSLPQGQYF. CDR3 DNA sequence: TGTGCCAGCAGTTCGTCTCTACCCCAGGGGCAGTACTTC.